The next 25 T cell receptor beta chains were all read from a single sample in a study of blood T cell repertoires in COVID-19. Profiling relied on immunoSEQ multiplex PCR, and the TCRdb table lists in-frame clones only, not all of them. The sample lists 35,000 or so clones, roughly 86% occurring once. Sequencing was carried out using peripheral blood. The source of these receptors is a man in his 70s with acute or convalescent COVID-19.

The CDR3 here is CASRRDRDYEQYF. The CDR3 DNA follows: TGTGCCAGCAGGCGGGACAGGGATTACGAGCAGTACTTC. The rearrangement uses TRBV27 and TRBJ2-7; 9 nucleotides match TRBD1. Per the germline V gene, CDR1 is MNHEY and CDR2 is SMNVEV (reference sequence). The CDR3 is 13 amino acids. V trimming: 6 bases; J trimming: 4 bases; junction bases outside the gene matches: 4.

The chain joins TRBV5-6 to TRBJ1-2, with 7 positions matching TRBD1. J lost 0 bases, V lost 6 bases, and 5 bases had no gene match. The germline gives CDR1 SGHDT, CDR2 YYEEEE. The CDR3 totals 14 residues. The CDR3 region has the DNA TGTGCCAGCAAACCGACAGGGCCTAACTATGGCTACACCTTC. This translates into CASKPTGPNYGYTF.

In DNA form, the CDR3 reads TGCGCCAGCAGCATACAGGGGTCCGGGACTGAAGCTTTCTTT. Protein product: CASSIQGSGTEAFF. The chain is built from TRBV5-1 and TRBJ1-1, with 7 bases lining up with TRBD1. The germline CDR1 and CDR2 sequences are SGHRS and YFSETQ. There are 14 residues in the CDR3. The J segment lost 5 bases and the V segment lost 4 bases, leaving 8 bases of the junction unmatched.

The chain links TRBV7-2 to TRBJ2-3; 11 nucleotides line up with TRBD2. This CDR3 has 16 residues. Germline V lookup: CDR1 SGHTA, CDR2 FQGNSA. Trimming at V came to 5 bases and at J to 2 bases, leaving 6 bases not matched to a gene. The CDR3, as DNA: TGTGCCAGCAGCGCCTCTAGCGGGGGGTTCACAGATACGCAGTATTTT. Amino acid sequence: CASSASSGGFTDTQYF.

The chain links TRBV12-3 or TRBV12-4 to TRBJ1-6; possibly TRBD1 for D (5 bases). This CDR3 contains 13 residues. Trimming took 6 bases from V and 8 from J, leaving 11 bases between them. The CDR3 DNA follows: TGTGCCAGCAGCTTGACAGTGGATTCACCCCTCCACTTT. Its protein is CASSLTVDSPLHF.

The chain recombines TRBV12-3 or TRBV12-4 with TRBJ1-1; D remains unclear. Trimming pared 1 base from V and 0 bases from J, leaving 3 bases between. The CDR3 runs 13 residues. The CDR3 nucleotides are TGTGCCAGCAGTTTAGGGCTGAACACTGAAGCTTTCTTT. Translation gives CASSLGLNTEAFF.

This rearrangement joins TRBV5-5 to TRBJ2-7; D may be TRBD2 (6 bases). Trimming removed 2 bases at V and 0 bases at J, with 12 bases between. The CDR3 length is 15 residues. Germline lookup yields CDR1 SGHKS and CDR2 YYEKEE (reference sequence). The DNA for the CDR3 is TGTGCCAGCAGCTTCTTAGCGGAAAACTCCTACGAGCAGTACTTC. Translating it yields CASSFLAENSYEQYF.

J is TRBJ2-7 and V is TRBV5-8; 10 bases match TRBD1. Germline CDR1 is SGHTS and CDR2 is YDEGEE. The CDR3 is made up of 14 amino acids. Trimming removed 4 bases from V and 6 bases from J; junction bases left unmatched: 7. CDR3 sequence (DNA): TGTGCCAGCAGCCGGGACAGGGGAAGCGGCGAGCAGTACTTC. This gives the protein CASSRDRGSGEQYF.

The V and J genes are TRBV18 and TRBJ1-4, with 9 bases identical to TRBD1. The CDR3 has 15 amino acids. The V and J ends lost 2 bases and 8 bases, in that order; junction bases with no gene match: 6. Germline V lookup: CDR1 KGHSH, CDR2 LQKENI. The CDR3 sequence is CASSPMDRGGEKLFF. DNA of the CDR3: TGTGCCAGCTCACCAATGGACAGGGGAGGCGAAAAACTGTTTTTT. The full variable domain, rest sourced from reference TRBV18 and TRBJ1-4, is NAGVMQNPRHLVRRRGQEARLRCSPMKGHSHVYWYRQLPEEGLKFMVYLQKENIIDESGMPKERFSAEFPKEGPSILRIQQVVRGDSAAYFCASSPMDRGGEKLFFGSGTQLSVL.

The chain uses TRBV5-1 and TRBJ1-2, with 7 bases fitting TRBD1. Germline trimming cut 1 base from V and 4 bases from J; bases unmatched to any gene: 7. The CDR3 is 15 residues long. Germline CDR1 and CDR2: SGHRS and YFSETQ. The CDR3 nucleotides are TGCGCCAGCAGCTTGTCCCCCCAGGGGGTCTATGGCTACACCTTC. This gives the protein CASSLSPQGVYGYTF.

The chain couples TRBV4-2 to TRBJ1-6, with unresolved D. The CDR3 length is 15 residues. Trimming removed 0 bases from V and 6 bases from J, with 9 bases in between. The germline CDR1 and CDR2 sequences are LGHNA and YNFKEQ. The CDR3 here is CASSQDRRGNSPLHF. The CDR3 DNA reads TGTGCCAGCAGCCAAGACCGTCGGGGTAATTCACCCCTCCACTTT.

V usage is TRBV7-2 and J usage is TRBJ2-3, with a possible D match to TRBD1 (6 bases). Germline assignment: CDR1 SGHTA and CDR2 FQGNSA. V dropped 5 bases and J dropped 3 bases, with 12 bases sitting between them. This CDR3 is 14 amino acids long. In DNA form, the CDR3 reads TGTGCCAGCAGCCCACAGGGTTTAACAGATACGCAGTATTTT. This encodes CASSPQGLTDTQYF.

The rearrangement joins TRBV29-1 to TRBJ2-3; 13 bases are shared with TRBD2. After removal of 1 base from V and 5 bases from J, the junction contained 3 bases not matched to a gene. The CDR3 runs to 15 residues. The germline V gene has CDR1 SQVTM and CDR2 ANQGSEA. CDR3 DNA: TGCAGCGTTGAAGGCCGACTAGCGGGGGGAGATACGCAGTATTTT. Translated: CSVEGRLAGGDTQYF.

This clone was seen only once. The chain couples TRBV7-2 to TRBJ1-4; a possible D gene is TRBD1 (5 bases). Trimming took 4 bases from V and 2 from J, leaving 14 bases between them. The CDR3 runs 16 residues. The V gene's germline CDR1 is SGHTA and CDR2 FQGNSA. CDR3 coding DNA: TGTGCCAGCAGCTCATCCGGGGGGAGGACTAATGAAAAACTGTTTTTT. Translated: CASSSSGGRTNEKLFF.

This clone was detected only once. The CDR3 DNA sequence: TGTGCCAGCAGCGCGGCTAGCGGCTCCTACAATGAGCAGTTCTTC. It translates to CASSAASGSYNEQFF. The genes are TRBV9 and TRBJ2-1; 7 bases fit TRBD2. The CDR3 contains 15 residues. With V trimmed by 3 bases and J by 0 bases, 3 bases remained unmatched. Per the germline V gene, CDR1 is SGDLS and CDR2 is YYNGEE.

The chain combines TRBV7-8 with TRBJ1-1; perhaps TRBD1 as D (6 bases). The V and J ends lost 5 bases and 1 base respectively, with 14 bases between them. This CDR3 contains 15 residues. CDR1 is SGHVS, CDR2 FQNEAQ, per germline. The CDR3 DNA reads as TGTGCCAGCAGCCCTCAACAGGGTCGGAACACTGAAGCTTTCTTT. This codes for CASSPQQGRNTEAFF.

Only a few counts were recorded for this clone. V and J are TRBV6-4 and TRBJ1-5; D remains unclear. The V gene lost 8 bases and the J gene lost 2 bases, with 10 bases spanning the gap. In germline, CDR1 is MRHNA, CDR2 SNTAGT. CDR3 size: 13 residues. CDR3 sequence (DNA): TGTGCCAGCGCCCCCCGGGGCAATCAGCCCCAGCATTTT. Translating it yields CASAPRGNQPQHF.

V is TRBV19 and J is TRBJ1-1, with D tentatively TRBD1 (6 bases). Trimming pared 7 bases from V and 1 base from J, leaving 13 bases between. Germline V gene data show CDR1 as LNHDA and CDR2 as SQIVND (reference sequence). The CDR3 length is 14 residues. CDR3 coding DNA: TGTGCCAGTACCCCTTCGGGACAGAACACTGAAGCTTTCTTT. This translates into CASTPSGQNTEAFF.

This clone was seen only once. The V and J genes are TRBV28 and TRBJ2-5; 10 positions match TRBD2. Germline trimming cut 6 bases from V and 0 bases from J; bases unmatched to any gene: 4. The CDR3 loop spans 15 amino acids. Germline CDR1 reads MDHEN; CDR2 reads SYDVKM. CDR3 protein: CASSLLAGNQETQYF. Here the CDR3 DNA reads TGTGCCAGCAGCCTACTAGCGGGAAACCAAGAGACCCAGTACTTC. Complete variable domain (other parts from reference TRBV28 and TRBJ2-5): DVKVTQSSRYLVKRTGEKVFLECVQDMDHENMFWYRQDPGLGLRLIYFSYDVKMKEKGDIPEGYSVSREKKERFSLILESASTNQTSMYLCASSLLAGNQETQYFGPGTRLLVL.

This rearrangement joins TRBV6-2 or TRBV6-3 to TRBJ1-1, with a tentative D call TRBD1 (5 bases). CDR3 length equals 15 residues. The germline V gene encodes CDR1 MNHEY and CDR2 SVGEGT. V was clipped by 4 bases and J by 2 bases, with 14 bases between them. The CDR3 DNA is TGTGCCAGCAGTTCCCCGGGGGGGGGAAACACTGAAGCTTTCTTT. Protein sequence: CASSSPGGGNTEAFF.

The V gene is TRBV6-1, the J gene TRBJ1-2; possibly TRBD1 for D (6 bases). Germline assignment: CDR1 MNHNS and CDR2 SASEGT. The CDR3 sequence is 14 residues long. The V gene lost 1 base and the J gene lost 2 bases, with 8 bases spanning the gap. The DNA of the CDR3 is TGTGCCAGCAGTGAAGATGGGGGCAACTATGGCTACACCTTC. Translation: CASSEDGGNYGYTF.

The J gene is TRBJ1-3, the V gene TRBV19; no firm D call. CDR3 length: 14 residues. Germline-derived CDR1 and CDR2 are LNHDA and SQIVND (reference sequence). V was shortened by 8 bases and J by 0 bases, with 11 bases between the two germline ends. CDR3 nucleotides: TGTGCCAGTCGCCCGGGTTACTCTGGAAACACCATATATTTT. Amino acids: CASRPGYSGNTIYF.

This sequence joins TRBV19 and TRBJ2-3, with TRBD2 matching over 14 bases. CDR3 length: 16 amino acids. Trimming at V came to 4 bases and at J to 5 bases, leaving 5 bases not matched to a gene. Germline CDR1 LNHDA, CDR2 SQIVND (reference sequence). CDR3 sequence: CASSSGTSGSGDTQYF. The CDR3 DNA sequence: TGTGCCAGTAGTAGCGGGACTAGCGGGAGTGGAGATACGCAGTATTTT.

The chain employs TRBV5-5 and TRBJ2-7; D ambiguous. Germline V gives CDR1 SGHKS, CDR2 YYEKEE (reference sequence). CDR3 length: 11 residues. Trimming cost V 4 bases and J 4 bases, with 6 bases left between them. The CDR3: CASSAQYEQYF. CDR3 in DNA: TGTGCCAGCAGCGCCCAGTACGAGCAGTACTTC.

The V and J genes are TRBV6-5 and TRBJ2-7; maybe TRBD1 (6 bases). V lost 5 bases and J 2 bases, leaving 10 bases between the germline ends. This CDR3 is 13 amino acids long. Germline CDR1 MNHEY, CDR2 SVGAGI. CDR3 loop: CASSNRDTYEQYF. In DNA, the CDR3 is TGTGCCAGCAGTAACCGGGACACCTACGAGCAGTACTTC.